This TCR beta chain was sequenced in a study of T cell repertoires in cytomegalovirus infection. Study-wide context: Indications of both CMV infection and matching HLA type were provided by public TCR beta signatures. Findings of the study overall: Individuals carrying CMV plus the relevant HLA were identified by cumulative frequency of public TCR beta families. Clonotypes of TCR beta that were HLA-C-restricted and CMV-specific dominated the ex vivo response.

CDR1 and CDR2 from the germline V gene are MNHEY and SVGAGI. Trimming left V 2 bases short and J 4 bases short, with 11 bases between. CDR3 length: 15 amino acids. TCRdb re-analysed the reads in MiXCR, keeping a single row per CDR3 protein. The sample has some 270,000 distinct CDR3 sequences, about a sixth seen once. This clonotype has a handful of counts. As yet, its antigen is unknown. The receptor was isolated from a human donor in good health (CMV status not recorded). Some clones in this sample may be carry-over from other donors' samples. The material sequenced was CD8+ T cells from PBMCs. This chain links TRBV6-5 with TRBJ2-2, with D maybe TRBD1 (7 bases). CDR3 residues: CASSYGQGGTGELFF. CDR3 in DNA: TGTGCCAGCAGTTACGGGCAGGGGGGCACCGGGGAGCTGTTTTTT.